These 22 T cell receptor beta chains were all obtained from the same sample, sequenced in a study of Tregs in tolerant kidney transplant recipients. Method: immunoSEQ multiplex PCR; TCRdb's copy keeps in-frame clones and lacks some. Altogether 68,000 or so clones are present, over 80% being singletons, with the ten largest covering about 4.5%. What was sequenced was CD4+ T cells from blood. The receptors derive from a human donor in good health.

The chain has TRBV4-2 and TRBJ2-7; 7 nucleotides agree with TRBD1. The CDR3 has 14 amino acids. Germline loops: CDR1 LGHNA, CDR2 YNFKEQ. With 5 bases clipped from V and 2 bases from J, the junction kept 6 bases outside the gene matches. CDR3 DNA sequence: TGTGCCAGCAGCACCGGGACAGACCCCTACGAGCAGTACTTC. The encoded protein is CASSTGTDPYEQYF.

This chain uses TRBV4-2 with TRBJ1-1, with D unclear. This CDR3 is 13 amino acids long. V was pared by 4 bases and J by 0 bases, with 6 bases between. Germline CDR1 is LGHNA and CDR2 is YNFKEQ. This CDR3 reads CASSRDLNTEAFF. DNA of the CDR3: TGTGCCAGCAGCCGTGACCTGAACACTGAAGCTTTCTTT.

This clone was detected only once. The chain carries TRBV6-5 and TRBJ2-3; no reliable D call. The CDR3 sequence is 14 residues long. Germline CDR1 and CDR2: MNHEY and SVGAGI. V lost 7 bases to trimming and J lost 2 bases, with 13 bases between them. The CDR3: CASNNGPDTDTQYF. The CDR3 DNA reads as TGTGCCAGCAACAATGGGCCAGACACAGATACGCAGTATTTT.

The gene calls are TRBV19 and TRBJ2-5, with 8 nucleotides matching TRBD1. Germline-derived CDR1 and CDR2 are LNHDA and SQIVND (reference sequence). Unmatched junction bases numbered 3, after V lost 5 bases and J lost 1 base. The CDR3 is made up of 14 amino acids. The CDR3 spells CASSPGGPQETQYF. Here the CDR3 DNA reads TGTGCCAGTAGTCCAGGGGGCCCCCAAGAGACCCAGTACTTC.

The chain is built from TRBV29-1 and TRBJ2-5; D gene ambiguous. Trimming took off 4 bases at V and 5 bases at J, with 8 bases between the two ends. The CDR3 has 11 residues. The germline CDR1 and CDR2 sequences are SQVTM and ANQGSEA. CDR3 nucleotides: TGCAGCGTTGGGAGATGGGAGACCCAGTACTTC. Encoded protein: CSVGRWETQYF. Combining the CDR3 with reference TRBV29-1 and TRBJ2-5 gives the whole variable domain SAVISQKPSRDICQRGTSLTIQCQVDSQVTMMFWYRQQPGQSLTLIATANQGSEATYESGFVIDKFPISRPNLTFSTLTVSNMSPEDSSIYLCSVGRWETQYFGPGTRLLVL.

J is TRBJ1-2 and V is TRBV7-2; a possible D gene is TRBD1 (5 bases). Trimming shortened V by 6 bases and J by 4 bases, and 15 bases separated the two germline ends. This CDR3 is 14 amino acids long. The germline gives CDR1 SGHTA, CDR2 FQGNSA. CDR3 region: CASREAGASYGYTF. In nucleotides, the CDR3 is TGTGCCAGCAGAGAAGCCGGGGCCTCCTATGGCTACACCTTC.

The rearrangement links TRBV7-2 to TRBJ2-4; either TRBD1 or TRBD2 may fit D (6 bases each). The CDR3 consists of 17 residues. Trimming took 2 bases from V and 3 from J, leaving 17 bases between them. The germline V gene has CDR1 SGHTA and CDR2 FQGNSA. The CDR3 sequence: CASSLYNSGAGKNIQYF. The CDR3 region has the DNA TGTGCCAGCAGCTTATATAATTCGGGGGCCGGCAAAAACATTCAGTACTTC.

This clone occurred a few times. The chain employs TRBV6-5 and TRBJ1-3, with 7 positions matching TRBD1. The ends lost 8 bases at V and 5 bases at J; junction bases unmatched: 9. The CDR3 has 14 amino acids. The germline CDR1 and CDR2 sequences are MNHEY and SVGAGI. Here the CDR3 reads CASGRTTGRNTIYF. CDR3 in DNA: TGTGCCAGCGGGCGAACGACAGGGAGAAACACCATATATTTT.

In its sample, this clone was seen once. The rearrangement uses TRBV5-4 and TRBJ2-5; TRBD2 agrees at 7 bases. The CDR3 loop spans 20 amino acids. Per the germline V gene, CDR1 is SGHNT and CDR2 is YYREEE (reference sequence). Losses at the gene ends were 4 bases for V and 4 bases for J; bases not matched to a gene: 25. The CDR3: CASSPWPARLAEDDVETQYF. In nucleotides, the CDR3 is TGTGCCAGCAGCCCTTGGCCGGCGCGGCTAGCGGAGGATGATGTAGAGACCCAGTACTTC.

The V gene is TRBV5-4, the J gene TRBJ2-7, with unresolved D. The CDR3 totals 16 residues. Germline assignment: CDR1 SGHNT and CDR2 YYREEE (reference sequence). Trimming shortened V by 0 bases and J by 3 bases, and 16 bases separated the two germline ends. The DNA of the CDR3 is TGTGCCAGCAGCTTGGATATGGGTCTGATCGACTACGAGCAGTACTTC. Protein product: CASSLDMGLIDYEQYF.

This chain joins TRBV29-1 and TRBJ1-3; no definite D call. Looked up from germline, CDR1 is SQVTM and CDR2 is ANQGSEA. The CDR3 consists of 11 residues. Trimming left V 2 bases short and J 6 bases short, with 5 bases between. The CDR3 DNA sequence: TGCAGCGTTGAAACCCTAAACACCATATATTTT. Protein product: CSVETLNTIYF.

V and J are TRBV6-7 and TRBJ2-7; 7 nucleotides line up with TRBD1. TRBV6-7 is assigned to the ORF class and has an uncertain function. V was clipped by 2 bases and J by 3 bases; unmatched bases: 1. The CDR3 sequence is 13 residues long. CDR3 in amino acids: CASSYGDSYEQYF. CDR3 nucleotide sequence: TGTGCCAGCAGTTACGGGGACAGCTACGAGCAGTACTTC.

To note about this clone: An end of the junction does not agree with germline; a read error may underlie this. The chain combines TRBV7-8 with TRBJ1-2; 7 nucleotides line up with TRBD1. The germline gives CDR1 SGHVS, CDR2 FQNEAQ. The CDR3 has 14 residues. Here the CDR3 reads CASSFRRTGYGFTF. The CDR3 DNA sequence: TGTGCCAGCAGCTTTCGAAGGACAGGATATGGCTTCACCTTC.

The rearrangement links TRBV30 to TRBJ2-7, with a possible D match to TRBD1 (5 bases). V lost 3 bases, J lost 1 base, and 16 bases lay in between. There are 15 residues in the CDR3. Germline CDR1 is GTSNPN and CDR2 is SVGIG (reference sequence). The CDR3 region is CAWRPKGLMSYEQYF. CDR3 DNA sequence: TGTGCCTGGAGACCAAAGGGGTTAATGTCCTACGAGCAGTACTTC.

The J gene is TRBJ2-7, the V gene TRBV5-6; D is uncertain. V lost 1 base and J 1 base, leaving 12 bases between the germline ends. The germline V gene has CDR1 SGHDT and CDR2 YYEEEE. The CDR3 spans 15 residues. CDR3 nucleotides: TGTGCCAGCAGCTTGACCCGACTGCGGTCCTACGAGCAGTACTTC. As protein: CASSLTRLRSYEQYF. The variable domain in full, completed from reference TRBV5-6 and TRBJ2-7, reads DAGVTQSPTHLIKTRGQQVTLRCSPKSGHDTVSWYQQALGQGPQFIFQYYEEEERQRGNFPDRFSGHQFPNYSSELNVNALLLGDSALYLCASSLTRLRSYEQYFGPGTRLTVT.

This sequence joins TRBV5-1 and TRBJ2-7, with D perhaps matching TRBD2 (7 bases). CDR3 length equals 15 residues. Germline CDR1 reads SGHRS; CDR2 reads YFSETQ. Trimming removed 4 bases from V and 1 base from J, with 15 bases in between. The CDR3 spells CASSRGASASYEQYF. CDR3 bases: TGCGCCAGCAGCCGGGGGGCTAGCGCTTCCTACGAGCAGTACTTC.

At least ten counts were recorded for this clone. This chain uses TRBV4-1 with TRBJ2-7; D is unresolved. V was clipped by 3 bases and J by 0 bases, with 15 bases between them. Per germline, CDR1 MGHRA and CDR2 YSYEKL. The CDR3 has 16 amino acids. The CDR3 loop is CASSHGLAVSSYEQYF. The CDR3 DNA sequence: TGCGCCAGCAGCCACGGTCTGGCGGTCAGCTCCTACGAGCAGTACTTC.

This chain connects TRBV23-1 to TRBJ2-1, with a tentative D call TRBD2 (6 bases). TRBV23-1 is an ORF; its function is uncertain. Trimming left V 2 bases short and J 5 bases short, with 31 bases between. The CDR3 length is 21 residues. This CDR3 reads CASSQLDGSRLGTSAHNEQFF. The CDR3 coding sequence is TGCGCCAGCAGTCAACTAGATGGTTCGCGACTAGGAACCTCGGCCCACAATGAGCAGTTCTTC.

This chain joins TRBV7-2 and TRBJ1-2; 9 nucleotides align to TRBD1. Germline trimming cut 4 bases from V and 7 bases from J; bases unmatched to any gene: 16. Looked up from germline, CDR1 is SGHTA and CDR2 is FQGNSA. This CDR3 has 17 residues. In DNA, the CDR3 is TGTGCCAGCAGCTCTCAACCGGGACAGGGAGGGGTGCGTGGCTACACCTTC. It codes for CASSSQPGQGGVRGYTF.

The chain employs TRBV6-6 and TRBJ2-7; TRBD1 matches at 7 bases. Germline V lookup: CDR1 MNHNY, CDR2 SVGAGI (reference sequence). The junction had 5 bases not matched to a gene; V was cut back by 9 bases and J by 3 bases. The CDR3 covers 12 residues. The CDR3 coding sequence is TGTGCCAGTACGACAGGGAACTACGAGCAGTACTTC. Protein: CASTTGNYEQYF.

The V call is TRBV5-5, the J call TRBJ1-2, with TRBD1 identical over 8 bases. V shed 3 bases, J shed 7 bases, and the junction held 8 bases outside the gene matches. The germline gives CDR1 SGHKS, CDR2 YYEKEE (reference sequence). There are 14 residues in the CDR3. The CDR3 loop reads CASSYGQGRGGYTF. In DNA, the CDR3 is TGTGCCAGCAGCTATGGACAGGGACGGGGTGGCTACACCTTC.

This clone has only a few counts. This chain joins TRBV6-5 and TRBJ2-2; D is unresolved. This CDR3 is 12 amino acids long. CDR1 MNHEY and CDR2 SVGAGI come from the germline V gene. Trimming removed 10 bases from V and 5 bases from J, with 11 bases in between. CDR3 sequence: CATRLGTGELFF. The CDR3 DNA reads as TGTGCCACCCGCCTGGGGACCGGGGAGCTGTTTTTT.